This T cell receptor (beta chain) was captured in a study of blood T cell repertoires in COVID-19. At the level of the study: From the United States, Italy and Spain came samples of acute and convalescent COVID-19.

As originally analysed: Amplification with reference gene primers provided the estimates of nucleated cell counts. Generated by immunoSEQ multiplex PCR, the TCRdb table keeps only in-frame clones and is missing some. The V and J calls and clone size were taken over from that table, and D and trimming were inferred from the DNA. The sample carries about 290,000 clones, approximately 80% recorded once. This clone has a handful of counts. This same CDR3 is encoded by further DNA sequences in the sample. The germline V and J ends were trimmed by 3 bases and 1 base, with 9 bases remaining between them. The germline CDR1 and CDR2 sequences are KGHSH and LQKENI. The CDR3 runs 14 residues.

The receptor's source is a woman between 45 and 65 years old with active or convalescent COVID-19. The chain links TRBV18 to TRBJ1-1, with D possibly TRBD1 on 5 matching bases. Sequencing was carried out using peripheral blood. The CDR3 DNA reads as TGTGCCAGCTCACCGACACAGGAGAACACTGAAGCTTTCTTT. It encodes CASSPTQENTEAFF.